The 23 T cell receptor beta chains below all came from one sample that was sequenced in a study of cytotoxic CD8 clonotypes in ibrutinib-treated CLL (dated by TCRdb to the early 2020s). The receptor library was made with the immunoSEQ multiplex PCR assay. TCRdb took over this immuneACCESS table, retaining in-frame rearrangements with V and J assigned. Such tables are incomplete; in checked studies, under half of the missing clones stem from an unresolved V gene, and the remainder is unexplained. The sample table shows about 27,000 clones, and roughly 85% are seen once. About 7.8% of the sample is taken by the ten largest. Reading the label with the study, this specimen's time point is: less than 30 months on ibrutinib. The sample in question was PBMCs, obtained after 24 months of ibrutinib treatment. These receptors were obtained from a human donor with chronic lymphocytic leukemia.

V gene TRBV5-6 combines with J gene TRBJ2-7; D unresolved. CDR3 length: 13 residues. Germline V gene sequence: CDR1 SGHDT, CDR2 YYEEEE. The V end lost 2 bases, the J end lost 1 base, and 7 bases lay between the germline ends. The CDR3 here is CASSLGQSYEQYF. CDR3 sequence (DNA): TGTGCCAGCAGCTTAGGCCAGTCCTACGAGCAGTACTTC.

The chain couples TRBV18 to TRBJ2-1, with 13 bases matching TRBD2. This CDR3 has 15 amino acids. V lost 7 bases to trimming and J lost 5 bases; unmatched junction nucleotides: 5. Germline-derived CDR1 and CDR2 are KGHSH and LQKENI. The CDR3 loop is CASFPLAGGNNEQFF. CDR3 sequence (DNA): TGTGCCAGCTTCCCACTAGCGGGGGGGAACAATGAGCAGTTCTTC.

V gene TRBV7-9 combines with J gene TRBJ1-4, with no clear D. The CDR3 runs to 16 residues. The germline V gene has CDR1 SEHNR and CDR2 FQNEAQ (reference sequence). Trimming took off 5 bases at V and 8 bases at J, with 21 bases between the two ends. The CDR3 DNA reads TGTGCCAGCAGCCCACCGGGGATTGGGGTGCGAGAAAAACTGTTTTTT. Amino acids: CASSPPGIGVREKLFF. Combining the CDR3 with reference TRBV7-9 and TRBJ1-4 gives the whole variable domain DTGVSQNPRHKITKRGQNVTFRCDPISEHNRLYWYRQTLGQGPEFLTYFQNEAQLEKSRLLSDRFSAERPKGSFSTLEIQRTEQGDSAMYLCASSPPGIGVREKLFFGSGTQLSVL.

The rearrangement uses TRBV1 and TRBJ2-2; TRBD1 is taken as the D call from the table, unchecked against the DNA. TRBV1 counts as a pseudogene. The CDR3 runs to 16 residues. CDR3 protein: CTSSQDPGAATGELFF. CDR3 DNA: TGCACCAGCAGCCAAGATCCAGGGGCCGCCACCGGGGAGCTGTTTTTT.

This clone was picked up a small number of times. This chain uses TRBV13 with TRBJ1-1, with D possibly being TRBD1 (5 bases). In germline, CDR1 is PRHDT, CDR2 FYEKMQ (reference sequence). The CDR3 is made up of 11 amino acids. The CDR3 spells CAIPGGTEAFF. The CDR3 DNA follows: TGTGCTATTCCCGGGGGCACTGAAGCTTTCTTT.

The chain joins TRBV29-1 to TRBJ1-4; D is unresolved. Trimming took off 6 bases at V and 4 bases at J, with 15 bases between the two ends. The CDR3 extends over 14 amino acids. Germline CDR1 reads SQVTM; CDR2 reads ANQGSEA. Here the CDR3 DNA reads TGCAGCGTCCTGCCCGGGGAAAATAATGAAAAACTGTTTTTT. It yields the protein CSVLPGENNEKLFF.

The chain employs TRBV14 and TRBJ1-5; D gene uncertain. Germline V lookup: CDR1 SGHDN, CDR2 FVKESK. CDR3 length: 13 amino acids. With 1 base removed from V and 6 bases from J, the gap between germline ends came to 7 bases. CDR3 amino acids: CASSQGWAQPQHF. CDR3 DNA: TGTGCCAGCAGCCAAGGGTGGGCTCAGCCCCAGCATTTT.

This clone was seen only a few times. This chain joins TRBV6-1 and TRBJ1-5, with 9 bases identical to TRBD1. Unmatched junction bases numbered 6, after V lost 7 bases and J lost 5 bases. Looked up from germline, CDR1 is MNHNS and CDR2 is SASEGT. The CDR3 covers 14 residues. CDR3 sequence reads: CASKRTGEDQPQHF. The CDR3 coding sequence is TGTGCCAGCAAAAGGACAGGGGAGGATCAGCCCCAGCATTTT.

The chain is built from TRBV30 and TRBJ2-6; 9 positions match TRBD1. CDR3 length: 17 amino acids. V was clipped by 1 base and J by 3 bases; unmatched bases: 7. Germline V lookup: CDR1 GTSNPN, CDR2 SVGIG (reference sequence). Here the CDR3 reads CAWSEGTGNFGANVLTF. The CDR3 DNA follows: TGTGCCTGGAGTGAAGGGACAGGGAACTTTGGGGCCAACGTCCTGACTTTC.

This clone was seen once. The V call is TRBV7-6, the J call TRBJ2-5; D is ambiguous. This CDR3 contains 15 residues. Germline CDR1 and CDR2: SGHVS and FNYEAQ. With 1 base removed from V and 2 bases from J, the gap between germline ends came to 11 bases. CDR3 nucleotide sequence: TGTGCCAGCAGCTTAGAATGGGCAGAGCAAGAGACCCAGTACTTC. It is translated as CASSLEWAEQETQYF.

In its sample, this clone was seen once. V and J are TRBV4-1 and TRBJ1-4; a possible D gene is TRBD1 (5 bases). CDR3 size: 15 residues. Germline-derived CDR1 and CDR2 are MGHRA and YSYEKL. V was cut by 1 base and J by 8 bases, with 14 bases left in between. In nucleotides, the CDR3 is TGCGCCAGCAGCCAAGTCGGGGGGGGATCGGAAAAACTGTTTTTT. This codes for CASSQVGGGSEKLFF.

The rearrangement joins TRBV5-1 to TRBJ2-2; D ambiguous. V was cut by 2 bases and J by 6 bases, with 11 bases left in between. The CDR3 contains 14 residues. Germline V CDR1 and CDR2: SGHRS, YFSETQ. Here the CDR3 DNA reads TGCGCCAGCAGCTTAGGGCCGGGTCCCGGGGAGCTGTTTTTT. It translates to CASSLGPGPGELFF. Complete variable domain (other parts from reference TRBV5-1 and TRBJ2-2): KAGVTQTPRYLIKTRGQQVTLSCSPISGHRSVSWYQQTPGQGLQFLFEYFSETQRNKGNFPGRFSGRQFSNSRSEMNVSTLELGDSALYLCASSLGPGPGELFFGEGSRLTVL.

The chain employs TRBV10-2 and TRBJ2-7, with 16 bases fitting TRBD2. The junction had 16 bases not matched to a gene; V was cut back by 6 bases and J by 5 bases. CDR3 length: 19 residues. Germline lookup yields CDR1 WSHSY and CDR2 SAAADI. The CDR3 DNA is TGCGCCAGCAGACCGGATTCCGGGACTAGCGGGGGGGCGGCCGACGAGCAGTACTTC. Translation gives CASRPDSGTSGGAADEQYF.

V gene TRBV7-2 combines with J gene TRBJ2-3; no definite D call. The germline CDR1 and CDR2 sequences are SGHTA and FQGNSA. The CDR3 totals 13 residues. With 2 bases removed from V and 2 bases from J, the gap between germline ends came to 5 bases. The CDR3 sequence is CASSLSATDTQYF. DNA of the CDR3: TGTGCCAGCAGCTTATCTGCCACAGATACGCAGTATTTT.

This clone was seen just once. At one of its ends the junction is not consistent with the germline gene, which may arise from a read error. This rearrangement joins TRBV7-2 to TRBJ1-3; a possible D gene is TRBD1 (5 bases). The CDR3 runs to 15 residues. Germline lookup yields CDR1 SGHTA and CDR2 FQGNSA. CDR3 in DNA: TGTGCCAGCCGCTTAACAAGGGGTTCTGGAAACACCATATATTTT. It translates to CASRLTRGSGNTIYF.

The chain employs TRBV5-5 and TRBJ2-2; possible D gene TRBD1, 6 bases. This CDR3 has 15 residues. With 4 bases removed from V and 5 bases from J, the gap between germline ends came to 15 bases. Germline V gene sequence: CDR1 SGHKS, CDR2 YYEKEE (reference sequence). CDR3 sequence reads: CASSLDRLSTGELFF. CDR3 coding DNA: TGTGCCAGCAGCCTAGACAGGCTTTCTACCGGGGAGCTGTTTTTT.

The rearrangement uses TRBV7-8 and TRBJ2-3, with D maybe TRBD2 (7 bases). The CDR3 is 14 amino acids. Germline V gene sequence: CDR1 SGHVS, CDR2 FQNEAQ. The germline V and J ends were trimmed by 5 bases and 10 bases, with 19 bases remaining between them. As DNA, the CDR3 is TGTGCCAGCAGCCCTGCCCGACTAGCAGGGGCGCAGTATTTT. Protein sequence: CASSPARLAGAQYF.

The CDR3 DNA reads TGTGCCAGCTCAGCCACCGACGGAGATCAGCCCCAGCATTTT. It specifies CASSATDGDQPQHF. The chain is built from TRBV18 and TRBJ1-5; D is ambiguous. This CDR3 has 14 residues. CDR1 KGHSH and CDR2 LQKENI come from the germline V gene. Trimming cost V 5 bases and J 5 bases, with 13 bases left between them.

The gene calls are TRBV5-4 and TRBJ2-2, with TRBD2 matching over 10 bases. CDR3 length equals 17 residues. J lost 2 bases, V lost 0 bases, and 4 bases had no gene match. CDR1 is SGHNT and CDR2 is YYREEE in the germline V gene (reference sequence). The CDR3 coding sequence is TGTGCCAGCAGCTTGGTGCTAGCGGGGGCAAACACCGGGGAGCTGTTTTTT. It encodes CASSLVLAGANTGELFF.

The chain carries TRBV28 and TRBJ2-7, with 9 bases identical to TRBD1. Losses at the gene ends were 5 bases for V and 0 bases for J; bases not matched to a gene: 5. Germline V lookup: CDR1 MDHEN, CDR2 SYDVKM. This CDR3 has 15 amino acids. CDR3 region: CASSGQGTPSYEQYF. The CDR3 DNA sequence: TGTGCCAGCAGTGGACAGGGGACCCCCTCCTACGAGCAGTACTTC.

The rearrangement joins TRBV10-3 to TRBJ2-2; D not certain. CDR1 is ENHRY and CDR2 is SYGVKD in the germline V gene. V was shortened by 0 bases and J by 4 bases, with 15 bases between the two germline ends. There are 17 residues in the CDR3. The CDR3 DNA is TGTGCCATCAGTGAGTCGATAATGGGGAAACTCACCGGGGAGCTGTTTTTT. Translated: CAISESIMGKLTGELFF.

CDR3: CASSLITQSPLHF. CDR3 nucleotides: TGTGCCAGCAGCTTAATAACTCAGTCACCCCTCCACTTT. The rearrangement links TRBV7-3 to TRBJ1-6; D ambiguous. Germline-derived CDR1 and CDR2 are SGHTA and FQGTGA. CDR3 length: 13 amino acids. V shed 1 base and J shed 10 bases, with 8 bases lying between them.

The V and J genes are TRBV7-2 and TRBJ1-2, with 7 bases lining up with TRBD1. This CDR3 spans 13 amino acids. From germline, CDR1 is SGHTA and CDR2 FQGNSA. The V segment lost 5 bases and the J segment 4 bases; nucleotides outside the gene matches: 4. CDR3 amino acids: CASSPGDSYGYTF. The CDR3 DNA reads as TGTGCCAGCAGCCCCGGGGACAGCTATGGCTACACCTTC.